The present TCR beta chain was sequenced within a study of OX40 agonist ivuxolimab in advanced cancers. A word on this clone: The antigen remains undetermined.

Blood sampling was done at baseline, cycle 4 day 1, and cycle 7 day 1. Assay used: immunoSEQ multiplex PCR; TCRdb lists only in-frame clones, some missing. The sample yields 15,000 to 25,000 clones, over 70% seen once. Study-wide points: Among T cells, CD8+ cells averaged more expanded clones than CD4+ cells.

This TCR came from an adult with an advanced solid tumor such as melanoma, head and neck, liver or kidney cancer. Sequences were derived from CD4+ or CD8+ T cells sorted from blood, sampled in a trial of the OX40 agonist ivuxolimab.

The CDR3 DNA follows: TGTGCCAGCAGCTTAGACACAGGGGTGACTCAGCCCCAGCATTTT. Translation gives CASSLDTGVTQPQHF. The genes are TRBV7-2 and TRBJ1-5; 7 nucleotides agree with TRBD1. The CDR3 has 15 residues. With 1 base clipped from V and 6 bases from J, the junction kept 6 bases outside the gene matches. The germline V gene has CDR1 SGHTA and CDR2 FQGNSA.